Detailed here is one TCR beta chain. Its specific antigen is unknown. The record has no base qualities; no much larger clone is one base away. The library came from the immunoSEQ multiplex PCR assay. For the multiplex PCR, a mixture combining 60 forward primers for TCR Vbeta segments and 13 reverse primers for TCR Jbeta segments was used. The CDR3 region of rearranged TCR beta genes was amplified from genomic DNA with a multiplex PCR assay. On the Illumina HiSeq System, the amplified TCR beta libraries were sequenced as 87-base-pair reads. The source study handled its data this way. A later analysis counted tens of millions of unique TCR beta chains across the 650 to 800 repertoires, and some 12 million of these chains were shared by at least two donors. Raw reads were error-corrected and collapsed into unique sequences by a nearest-neighbor algorithm in which closely related sequences were merged to remove PCR and sequencing errors. V, D and J gene segments were assigned by aligning CDR3 sequences to IMGT reference sequences. For a sequence to be retained, at least a six-nucleotide match to both a V gene segment and a J gene segment was required. Rearrangements were called productive when the CDR3 lacked stop codons and stayed in frame with V and J; all others were non-productive. Following IMGT convention, CDR3 was defined as the stretch from the second conserved V-encoded cysteine to the conserved J-encoded phenylalanine. The earlier analysis of some 580 of the donors excluded any sequence lacking an unambiguous match to a single V gene segment. In an earlier analysis of some 590 of the donors, V segments were called functional above 56.7% productive rearrangements and were called segregating when the between-donor standard deviation exceeded 5%. A statistical classification framework was built to diagnose cytomegalovirus status from the catalog of TCR beta chain sequences. V and J gene assignment, in a later analysis, came from comparing TCR nucleotide sequences with IMGT/GENE-DB human TR gene sequences. Using the TCRdist pipeline, a later analysis assigned CDR3 sequences along with most-parsimonious VDJ recombination scenarios. In a later analysis, every TCR beta chain was defined by the combination of its CDR3 amino acid sequence and its V-gene family, and reads without a unique V-gene family were dropped. To address suspected cross-contamination and a sequencing artifact, a later analysis removed a few hundred highly shared, low-generation-probability nucleotide sequences. For each public chain, a later analysis derived a clonal expansion index from normalized ranks of inferred template counts within each repertoire. In a later analysis, generation probabilities were computed using a VDJ recombination model fitted to out-of-frame rearrangements, and the results were checked against IGoR. Hypergeometric tests were used in a later analysis to score TCR-TCR, TCR-HLA and TCR-CMV co-occurrence, with a repertoire-size bias correction applied to the TCR pairs. To estimate false discovery rates, a later analysis permuted the HLA or CMV assignments 20 times. In a later analysis, co-occurring TCRs were grouped using DBSCAN, with TCRdist sequence similarity added in when clustering inside HLA-allele-positive subsets. Repertoires with fewer than 30,000 or more than 120,000 public chains, plus five repertoires with anomalous nucleotide sharing, were excluded from co-occurrence clustering. Sourced from immuneACCESS, this table was stored by TCRdb with only in-frame sequences that have V and J called. A share of the clones is absent; for the studies checked, an unresolved V gene accounts for under half, and the remainder has no known explanation. V, J and clone size were drawn from that table, and D and trimming were deduced from the DNA. The sample records about 110,000 clones, over 70% of which are singletons. The ten biggest clones cover 2% to 2.5% of the sample.

This sample was included in a study of cytomegalovirus exposure and HLA in healthy donors (dated by TCRdb to 2015 to 2018). Context from the whole study: An earlier analysis of approximately 640 of the donors reported 250 to 300 Gb of sequence data and roughly 110 million unique TCR beta sequences from about 179 million T cells. HLA typing included class I and class II loci at four-digit resolution. A later genetic analysis took genome-wide SNP genotypes for about three fifths of the 666 donors and used that subset as a discovery cohort. Donor age, sex, ethnicity and CMV serostatus were compiled alongside the repertoire data. Of the approximately 400 genotyped donors, over 65% fell in the genetic ancestry cluster associated with self-reported Caucasian donors. The later analysis used no new phenotypic data to find candidate immune exposures, relying instead on TCR beta sequences and their occurrence across donors. Roughly 5 DR-DQ haplotypes were handled as single units for association and clustering, since linkage in the cohort was strong. The study profiled the T cell repertoires of more than 500 subjects by immunosequencing and related them to cytomegalovirus serostatus. The study aimed to test whether cataloging public T cell receptors could reveal signatures of past pathogen exposure. The number of donors typed differed by locus, with about 629-630 for A, B, C, DRB1 and DQB1, roughly 520 for DQA1, about 610 for DPA1, and around 460 for DPB1. A separate validation cohort of 90 to 150 different subjects was used in addition to the approximately 700-subject first cohort. A later analysis re-analyzed previously published TCR beta repertoires from 660 or so donors and added high-resolution HLA genotyping to study TCR occurrence patterns. All discovery cohort repertoires had been generated on a single sequencing platform. To decide whether each TCR beta V gene segment behaved as functional or pseudogenic, an earlier analysis of approximately 590 of the donors relied on high-throughput TCR beta sequencing. Among some 400 genotyped donors of the cohort, an average of around 240,000 unique TCR beta nucleotide sequences was sequenced per donor, of which roughly 17% were non-productive. High-throughput TCR immunosequencing, statistical association of individual TCRs with disease status, and machine learning were combined to predict cytomegalovirus infection status. Roughly 300 gigabases of sequencing data and 70 million to 85 million unique TCR sequences were included in an early release covering 500 to 750 HLA-typed donors. What the research found in general, with its limitations: According to a later analysis, most CMV-associated TCR beta chains appeared to be HLA-restricted, and the HLA associations seemed to be driven largely by CMV exposure. In vitro tests confirmed that a few of the cytomegalovirus-associated TCR beta chains recognize cytomegalovirus antigens. In a later analysis, HLA-associated TCR beta chains showed more clonal expansion and lower generation probabilities than non-associated chains that were equally common. Because HLA typing was unavailable for some donors at each locus, only the typed subset was used in association tests. While some public TCRs were present in many individuals, most TCR sequences turned up only very rarely across donors. A further reported finding was that TCR beta sequences accurately predicted the HLA-A and HLA-B alleles for most subjects in the first cohort. Because counts were too low, under 20 rarely observed V segments, including chromosome 9 orphons, were left out of the earlier analysis of 587 of the donors. A total of some 180 TCR beta chains were listed by the study as associated with cytomegalovirus. Correlated functional status among segregating V segments might be attributable to linkage disequilibrium, but an unknown experimental factor could not be ruled out. Assigning TCR associations to individual alleles was difficult when HLA alleles, especially DR and DQ, strongly co-occurred. An association between a missense DCLRE1C variant and V-gene and J-gene trimming of TCR beta chains was found in a later genetic analysis and replicated in an independent cohort. Compared with the approximately 670-donor mean, donors in an Asian-associated ancestry cluster had fewer N-insertions in productive TCRs, according to a later genetic analysis. Immune exposure information for the cohort was limited to CMV serostatus. Some IMGT-functional V segments, including TRBV6-2 and TRBV6-3, could not be distinguished by the 87-base-pair reads and were therefore excluded. A group of highly shared sequence variants was considered likely to be a technical artifact of the sequencing pipeline. In an earlier analysis of about 550 of the donors, most TCR beta V segments were observed in productive rearrangements about 90% or about 30% of the time, broadly matching IMGT annotations. The cohort was sequenced for TCR beta chains only, and without alpha or paired-chain data the features that could be detected were limited. It was suggested by the authors that the approach could potentially be generalized to other disease states and immunological phenotypes. In a later analysis, the rate of TCR association differed among HLA loci, with DRB1 alleles having the most associated TCRs and HLA-C alleles having the fewest. Cytomegalovirus status was reported to be diagnosed by the classifier with high specificity and sensitivity in both the original and validation cohorts. The presence/absence analyses assumed that sequencing depth was roughly uniform across donors, and that assumption may not be true. In a later analysis, some 18,000 TCR beta sequences were associated with specific HLA alleles at a false discovery rate of 0.05. In a later analysis, several top co-occurrence clusters were reported to appear linked to parvovirus B19, influenza, CMV and Epstein-Barr virus.

The cohort consisted of fewer than 700 healthy bone marrow donors. At the time of sampling, every cohort member was nominally healthy, though immune exposures that went unrecorded were likely present. The donor tested CMV seronegative and was one of the 352 seronegative cohort members. Each donor provided a peripheral blood sample, and peripheral blood mononuclear cells were used for TCR beta sequencing. The Qiagen DNeasy Blood Extraction Kit was used to extract genomic DNA from the blood cell samples. V is shortened by 6 bases, J by 1 base, and the region joining them spans 9 bases. There are 13 amino acids in the CDR3, from cysteine to phenylalanine inclusive. Only the CDR3 DNA stays, 39 bases, in frame from base 1. In the germline V gene (reference sequence), CDR1 corresponds to MNHNY and CDR2 to SVGAGI.

Specimen: PBMCs. The sequence was obtained from a man aged 30 to 45 in good health and CMV-seronegative. The rearranged chain carries TRBV6-6 and TRBJ1-1; possibly the D gene is TRBD1, per 6 matching bases. Read as DNA, the sequence is TGTGCCAGCAGAGCACAGGGGAACACTGAAGCTTTCTTT. It translates as CASRAQGNTEAFF.